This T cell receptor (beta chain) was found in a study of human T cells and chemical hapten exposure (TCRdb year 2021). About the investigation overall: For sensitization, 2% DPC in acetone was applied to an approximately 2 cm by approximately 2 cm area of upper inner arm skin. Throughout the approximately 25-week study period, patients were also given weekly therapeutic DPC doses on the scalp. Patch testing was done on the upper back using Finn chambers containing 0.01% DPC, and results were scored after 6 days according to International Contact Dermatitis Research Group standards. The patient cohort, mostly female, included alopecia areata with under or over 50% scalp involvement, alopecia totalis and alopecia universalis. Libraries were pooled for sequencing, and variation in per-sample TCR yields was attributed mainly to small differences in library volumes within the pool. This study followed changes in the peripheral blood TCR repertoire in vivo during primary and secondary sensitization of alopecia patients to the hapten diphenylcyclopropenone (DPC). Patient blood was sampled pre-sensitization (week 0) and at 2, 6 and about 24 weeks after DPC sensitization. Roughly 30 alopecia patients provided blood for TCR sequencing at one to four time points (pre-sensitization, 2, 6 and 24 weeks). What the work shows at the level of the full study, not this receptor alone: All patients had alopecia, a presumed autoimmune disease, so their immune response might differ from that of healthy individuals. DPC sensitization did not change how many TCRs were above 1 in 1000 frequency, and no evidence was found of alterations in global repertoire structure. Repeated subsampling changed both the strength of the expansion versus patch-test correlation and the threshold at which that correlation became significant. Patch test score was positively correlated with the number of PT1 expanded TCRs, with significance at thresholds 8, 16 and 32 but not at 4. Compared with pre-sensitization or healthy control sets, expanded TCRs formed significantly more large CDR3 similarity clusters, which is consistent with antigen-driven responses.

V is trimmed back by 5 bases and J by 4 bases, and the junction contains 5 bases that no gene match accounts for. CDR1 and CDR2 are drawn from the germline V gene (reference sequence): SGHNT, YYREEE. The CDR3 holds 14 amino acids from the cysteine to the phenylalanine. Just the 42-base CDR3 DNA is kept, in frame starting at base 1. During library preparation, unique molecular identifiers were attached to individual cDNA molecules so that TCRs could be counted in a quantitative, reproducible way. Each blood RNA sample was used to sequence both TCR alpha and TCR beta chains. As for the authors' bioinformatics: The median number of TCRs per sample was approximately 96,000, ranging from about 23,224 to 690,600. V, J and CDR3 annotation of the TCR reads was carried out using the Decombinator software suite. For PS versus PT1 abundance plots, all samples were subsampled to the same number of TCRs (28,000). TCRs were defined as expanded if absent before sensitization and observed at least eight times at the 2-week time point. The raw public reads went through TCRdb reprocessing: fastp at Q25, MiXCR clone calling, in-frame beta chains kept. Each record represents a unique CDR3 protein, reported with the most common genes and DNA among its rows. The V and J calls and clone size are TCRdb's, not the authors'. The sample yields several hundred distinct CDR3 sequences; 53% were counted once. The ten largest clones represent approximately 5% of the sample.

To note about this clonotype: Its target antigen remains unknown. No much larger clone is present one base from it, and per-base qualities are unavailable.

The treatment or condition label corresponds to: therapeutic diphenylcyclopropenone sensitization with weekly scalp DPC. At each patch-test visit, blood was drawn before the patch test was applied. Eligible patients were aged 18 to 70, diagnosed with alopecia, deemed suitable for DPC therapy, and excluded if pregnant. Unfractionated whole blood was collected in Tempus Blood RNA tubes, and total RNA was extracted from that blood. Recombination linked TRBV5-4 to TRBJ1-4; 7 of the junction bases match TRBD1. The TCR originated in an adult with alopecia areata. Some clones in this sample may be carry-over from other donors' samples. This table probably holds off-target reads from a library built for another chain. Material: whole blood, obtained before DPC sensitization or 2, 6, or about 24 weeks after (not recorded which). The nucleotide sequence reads TGTGCCAGCAGTACCGGGACAGTTAATGAAAAACTGTTTTTT. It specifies CASSTGTVNEKLFF.